Below are 7 T cell receptor beta chains sequenced from a single sample in a study of OX40 agonist ivuxolimab in advanced cancers. Produced via immunoSEQ multiplex PCR; TCRdb's table is partial and in-frame only. The table records approximately 56,000 clones, 80% to 90% of them present only once. This sample comprised CD4+ or CD8+ T cells sorted from blood, obtained in a trial of the OX40 agonist ivuxolimab. The receptor set was obtained from an adult with an advanced solid tumor such as melanoma, head and neck, liver or kidney cancer.

A single count supports this clone. The rearrangement uses TRBV19 and TRBJ2-1; 9 bases map to TRBD2. There are 16 residues in the CDR3. V gave up 6 bases and J gave up 4 bases; unmatched junction bases: 10. Germline lookup yields CDR1 LNHDA and CDR2 SQIVND (reference sequence). The CDR3 bases are TGTGCCAGTAGCCGGGGGAGGGCGGGAGGGTACAATGAGCAGTTCTTC. Amino acids: CASSRGRAGGYNEQFF. Combining the CDR3 with reference TRBV19 and TRBJ2-1 gives the whole variable domain DGGITQSPKYLFRKEGQNVTLSCEQNLNHDAMYWYRQDPGQGLRLIYYSQIVNDFQKGDIAEGYSVSREKKESFPLTVTSAQKNPTAFYLCASSRGRAGGYNEQFFGPGTRLTVL.

The chain recombines TRBV6-1 with TRBJ1-3; D is ambiguous. Trimming took off 3 bases at V and 11 bases at J, with 14 bases between the two ends. The CDR3 has 13 residues. The V gene's germline CDR1 is MNHNS and CDR2 SASEGT. The DNA of the CDR3 is TGTGCCAGCAGTGACCTACACCTTGGGTCCATATATTTT. Protein sequence: CASSDLHLGSIYF.

In its sample, this clone was seen a few times. V and J are TRBV27 and TRBJ1-1, with 8 bases fitting TRBD1. Trimming cost V 9 bases and J 5 bases; bases outside gene matches: 8. This CDR3 contains 13 residues. Germline CDR1 reads MNHEY; CDR2 reads SMNVEV (reference sequence). The CDR3 coding sequence is TGTGCCAGTATCCCGACAGGGGCGACTGAAGCTTTCTTT. Encoded protein: CASIPTGATEAFF.

V is TRBV2 and J is TRBJ1-1; TRBD1 agrees at 7 bases. Germline trimming cut 10 bases from V and 3 bases from J; bases unmatched to any gene: 11. Germline assignment: CDR1 SNHLY and CDR2 FYNNEI. This CDR3 comprises 14 residues. Here the CDR3 reads CAKTGPQGDTEAFF. CDR3 nucleotides: TGTGCCAAAACAGGTCCCCAGGGGGACACTGAAGCTTTCTTT. Combining the CDR3 with reference TRBV2 and TRBJ1-1 gives the whole variable domain EPEVTQTPSHQVTQMGQEVILRCVPISNHLYFYWYRQILGQKVEFLVSFYNNEISEKSEIFDDQFSVERPDGSNFTLKIRSTKLEDSAMYFCAKTGPQGDTEAFFGQGTRLTVV.

This chain links TRBV9 with TRBJ2-5; 15 positions match TRBD2. V shed 3 bases and J 5 bases; nucleotides not matched to a gene: 8. The CDR3 loop spans 17 amino acids. Germline loops: CDR1 SGDLS, CDR2 YYNGEE. CDR3 bases: TGTGCCAGCAGCGCCGGACTAGCGGGAGGGTCGGGGGAGACCCAGTACTTC. It yields the protein CASSAGLAGGSGETQYF.

This chain connects TRBV5-1 to TRBJ1-1, with 9 nucleotides matching TRBD1. This CDR3 region has 12 residues. V dropped 7 bases and J dropped 4; count of bases not matched to a gene: 2. From germline, CDR1 is SGHRS and CDR2 YFSETQ. The chain's CDR3 is CASATGGTEAFF. CDR3 nucleotide sequence: TGCGCCAGCGCGACAGGGGGCACTGAAGCTTTCTTT.

V gene TRBV9 combines with J gene TRBJ1-2; no firm D call. This CDR3 has 13 residues. V was pared by 0 bases and J by 1 base, with 4 bases between. Germline CDR1 and CDR2: SGDLS and YYNGEE. CDR3 in DNA: TGTGCCAGCAGCGTAGACAGTAACTATGGCTACACCTTC. It translates to CASSVDSNYGYTF.